This T cell receptor (beta chain) was obtained from a study of blood T cell repertoires in COVID-19. Looking at the study overall: The origin of the acute and convalescent COVID-19 samples was the United States, Italy and Spain. The cDNA or gDNA used as material had been derived from T cells, B-cell-depleted T cells, or PBMCs.

The CDR3 runs 17 residues. The trim removed 5 bases at V and 1 base at J, leaving 10 bases unmatched. Germline V gene lookup returns CDR1 SGHAT and CDR2 FQNNGV. Study processing details: Reference gene primers were amplified, and this amplification served to estimate nucleated cell counts. Profiled with immunoSEQ multiplex PCR; TCRdb holds only in-frame clones, not every one. V and J calls and clone size are as listed in that table; D and trimming were resolved from the DNA. Counted here are roughly 200,000 clones, 85% to 90% occurring once; the ten biggest clones make up 1.5% to 2%. This clonotype was obtained from a man between 18 and 35 years old with active or convalescent COVID-19. The sample was peripheral blood. This sequence joins TRBV11-2 and TRBJ1-3; 8 bases map to TRBD1. CDR3 sequence: CASSPPGQGASGNTIYF. CDR3 in DNA: TGTGCCAGCAGCCCCCCGGGGCAGGGGGCTTCTGGAAACACCATATATTTT.